The sequence of this T cell receptor beta chain was determined in a study of OX40 agonist ivuxolimab in advanced cancers. Study information: Eligibility rules accepted prior anti-PD-1, anti-PD-L1 or anti-CTLA-4 therapy, and roughly 42% had some. Regarding the study as a whole: Clonal expansion was among the lowest in partial responders at 0.1-3.0 mg/kg, especially CD8+. The specificity for antigen of the expanded peripheral T cells was not determined.

Blood got drawn at baseline, again on cycle 4 day 1, and then on cycle 7 day 1. Germline lookup yields CDR1 LNHDA and CDR2 SQIVND (reference sequence). The CDR3 runs 17 residues. V lost 6 bases and J lost 7, with 25 bases in between. A note on this clone: Its target is not known.

TCRdb keeps only in-frame clones here, not all; method: immunoSEQ multiplex PCR. The data contain 100,000 or so clones, approximately 90% of them singletons. The sequence came from an adult with an advanced solid tumor such as melanoma, head and neck, liver or kidney cancer. This chain links TRBV19 with TRBJ2-1; D possibly corresponds to TRBD2 (5 bases). The sequencing used CD4+ or CD8+ T cells sorted from blood, collected in a trial of the OX40 agonist ivuxolimab. DNA of the CDR3: TGTGCCAGTAGCCTCCCCGGACTTACGGTGAGTCGAAATGAGCAGTTCTTC. Translation gives CASSLPGLTVSRNEQFF. The entire variable domain, with the rest obtained from reference TRBV19 and TRBJ2-1, is as follows: DGGITQSPKYLFRKEGQNVTLSCEQNLNHDAMYWYRQDPGQGLRLIYYSQIVNDFQKGDIAEGYSVSREKKESFPLTVTSAQKNPTAFYLCASSLPGLTVSRNEQFFGPGTRLTVL.